Below are 5 T cell receptor beta chains sequenced from a single sample in a study of blood T cell repertoires in COVID-19. Some clones are missing from TCRdb's copy, which holds only in-frame ones; the method was immunoSEQ multiplex PCR. The sample shows more than 300,000 clones, 86% of them seen only once. The material sequenced was PBMCs or T cells enriched from blood (not recorded which). The origin of the receptors is a man aged 30-40 years who had recovered from COVID-19.

As concerns this clone: This CDR3 is also generated by other DNA sequences in the sample. This rearrangement joins TRBV19 to TRBJ1-2, with 7 bases lining up with TRBD1. CDR3 length: 15 amino acids. V shed 5 bases and J 2 bases; nucleotides not matched to a gene: 8. CDR1 LNHDA and CDR2 SQIVND come from the germline V gene (reference sequence). The CDR3, as DNA: TGTGCCAGTAGTCCCCCCACAGGGGAGAACTATGGCTACACCTTC. Translation gives CASSPPTGENYGYTF.

V usage is TRBV4-1 and J usage is TRBJ2-2; TRBD1 matches at 8 bases. The CDR3 is made up of 15 amino acids. Germline CDR1 MGHRA, CDR2 YSYEKL. The junction had 1 base not matched to a gene; V was cut back by 1 base and J by 3 bases. The CDR3 loop reads CASSQGQGHTGELFF. Written as DNA, the CDR3 is TGCGCCAGCAGCCAAGGACAGGGGCACACCGGGGAGCTGTTTTTT.

This rearrangement joins TRBV19 to TRBJ1-2; 7 bases match TRBD1. This CDR3 has 15 amino acids. Trimming cost V 4 bases and J 4 bases; bases outside gene matches: 9. CDR1 and CDR2 from the germline V gene are LNHDA and SQIVND (reference sequence). The CDR3 DNA sequence: TGTGCCAGTAGTAGGGGACAGTCTCAAGGCTATGGCTACACCTTC. Translation: CASSRGQSQGYGYTF.

This sequence joins TRBV12-3 or TRBV12-4 and TRBJ2-7, with D tentatively TRBD1 (5 bases). CDR3 size: 13 residues. Trimming shortened V by 5 bases and J by 2 bases, and 10 bases separated the two germline ends. The CDR3 nucleotides are TGTGCCAGCAGTCTCCGCAGGGCCTACGAGCAGTACTTC. Protein sequence: CASSLRRAYEQYF.

This chain uses TRBV7-9 with TRBJ2-7; tentatively, D is TRBD2 (5 bases). Germline V gene data show CDR1 as SEHNR and CDR2 as FQNEAQ (reference sequence). The CDR3 has 14 residues. Deletions cut 2 bases from V and 0 bases from J, with 8 bases between. The CDR3 DNA reads TGTGCCAGCAGCTTAACTGGGAGCTCCTACGAGCAGTACTTC. Translation gives CASSLTGSSYEQYF. The whole variable domain, remainder taken from reference TRBV7-9 and TRBJ2-7, is DTGVSQNPRHKITKRGQNVTFRCDPISEHNRLYWYRQTLGQGPEFLTYFQNEAQLEKSRLLSDRFSAERPKGSFSTLEIQRTEQGDSAMYLCASSLTGSSYEQYFGPGTRLTVT.